One sample yielded the 30 T cell receptor beta chains listed below, sequenced in a study of T cell repertoires in cytomegalovirus infection. TCRdb re-derived calls from the reads in MiXCR, one entry per CDR3 protein. The sample has some 800,000 distinct CDR3 sequences; around a third are singletons. Their antigens are not known. The sequencing here drew on cultured CD8+ T cells from PBMCs, taken from culture after CMV antigen stimulation. All receptors come from a human donor in good health (CMV status not recorded). Some clones in this sample may be carry-over from other donors' samples.

This clonotype was observed many times. The rearrangement links TRBV12-3 or TRBV12-4 to TRBJ2-7, with 7 positions matching TRBD2. The CDR3 contains 15 residues. With 5 bases clipped from V and 2 bases from J, the junction kept 9 bases outside the gene matches. The DNA of the CDR3 is TGTGCCAGCAGTCTCAACCGGGACTACCCCTACGAGCAGTACTTC. Protein sequence: CASSLNRDYPYEQYF.

The V call is TRBV20-1, the J call TRBJ2-7; TRBD1 is a possible D gene (5 bases). The CDR3 has 14 amino acids. V lost 2 bases to trimming and J lost 2 bases, with 13 bases between them. Germline-derived CDR1 and CDR2 are DFQATT and SNEGSKA (reference sequence). For the CDR3, the DNA is TGCAGTGCTAGACAGGGTGACCTAACCTACGAGCAGTACTTC. Its translation is CSARQGDLTYEQYF.

The chain links TRBV7-9 to TRBJ2-2, with 9 positions matching TRBD1. The CDR3 sequence is 19 residues long. Germline-derived CDR1 and CDR2 are SEHNR and FQNEAQ (reference sequence). With V trimmed by 6 bases and J by 0 bases, 14 bases remained unmatched. The CDR3 DNA follows: TGTGCCAGCAGGCGGCGAGGGACAGGGTATACCTCGAACACCGGGGAGCTGTTTTTT. As protein: CASRRRGTGYTSNTGELFF.

This chain links TRBV9 with TRBJ2-1; TRBD1 might be the D (6 bases). Germline CDR1 is SGDLS and CDR2 is YYNGEE. V was cut by 6 bases and J by 7 bases, with 20 bases left in between. The CDR3 spans 15 residues. CDR3 in amino acids: CASTPYRAPGNEQFF. CDR3 nucleotide sequence: TGTGCCAGCACTCCTTACAGGGCCCCTGGGAATGAGCAGTTCTTC.

J is TRBJ1-2 and V is TRBV4-1; the match to TRBD1 covers 7 bases. This CDR3 is built from 15 residues. Trimming took 1 base from V and 1 from J; bases not matched to a gene: 3. CDR1 is MGHRA, CDR2 YSYEKL, per germline. The CDR3 coding sequence is TGCGCCAGCAGCCAAGTTGGACAGGTTAACTATGGCTACACCTTC. Translating it yields CASSQVGQVNYGYTF.

This clonotype occurred a few times. This chain links TRBV4-2 with TRBJ2-1, with TRBD1 matching over 8 bases. V lost 1 base, J lost 7 bases, and 9 bases stayed unmatched. The CDR3 has 16 residues. Germline lookup yields CDR1 LGHNA and CDR2 YNFKEQ. Here the CDR3 reads CASSQGQGIFPNEQFF. Here the CDR3 DNA reads TGTGCCAGCAGCCAAGGACAGGGGATTTTTCCTAATGAGCAGTTCTTC.

This sequence joins TRBV5-1 and TRBJ2-3, with 8 bases aligning to TRBD1. The CDR3 runs to 15 residues. With 2 bases clipped from V and 2 bases from J, the junction kept 4 bases outside the gene matches. Per the germline V gene, CDR1 is SGHRS and CDR2 is YFSETQ. CDR3: CASSLPQGVTDTQYF. The CDR3 DNA is TGCGCCAGCAGCTTACCACAGGGGGTCACAGATACGCAGTATTTT. Full variable domain (outside the CDR3, taken from reference TRBV5-1 and TRBJ2-3): KAGVTQTPRYLIKTRGQQVTLSCSPISGHRSVSWYQQTPGQGLQFLFEYFSETQRNKGNFPGRFSGRQFSNSRSEMNVSTLELGDSALYLCASSLPQGVTDTQYFGPGTRLTVL.

This chain uses TRBV28 with TRBJ1-3; 12 bases line up with TRBD1. The CDR3 spans 21 residues. J was trimmed by 3 bases and V by 4 bases; bases with no gene match: 19. In germline, CDR1 is MDHEN, CDR2 SYDVKM. In DNA form, the CDR3 reads TGTGCCAGCAGTTCTATCCGGGACAGGGGGCCCGGACATTCCTTTGGAAACACCATATATTTT. It translates to CASSSIRDRGPGHSFGNTIYF.

This clonotype came up many times. This chain joins TRBV6-2 or TRBV6-3 and TRBJ2-2, with 8 bases matching TRBD1. Germline-derived CDR1 and CDR2 are MNHEY and SVGEGT. Trimming removed 6 bases from V and 1 base from J; junction bases left unmatched: 4. This CDR3 has 15 residues. The CDR3 nucleotides are TGTGCCAGCAGCCCCGACAGGGGGAACACCGGGGAGCTGTTTTTT. It is translated as CASSPDRGNTGELFF.

J is TRBJ2-3 and V is TRBV5-1; 7 bases line up with TRBD2. V shed 7 bases and J 2 bases; nucleotides not matched to a gene: 7. The CDR3 consists of 14 residues. The germline V gene encodes CDR1 SGHRS and CDR2 YFSETQ. The CDR3, as DNA: TGCGCCAGCGGGCACAGCGGGGCCACAGATACGCAGTATTTT. Residues: CASGHSGATDTQYF. Full variable domain (outside the CDR3, taken from reference TRBV5-1 and TRBJ2-3): KAGVTQTPRYLIKTRGQQVTLSCSPISGHRSVSWYQQTPGQGLQFLFEYFSETQRNKGNFPGRFSGRQFSNSRSEMNVSTLELGDSALYLCASGHSGATDTQYFGPGTRLTVL.

The CDR3 coding sequence is TGTGCCAGCAGACCCGTGGACAGGGGGTCGTCCTACGAGCAGTACGTC. It translates to CASRPVDRGSSYEQYV. V gene TRBV6-6 combines with J gene TRBJ2-7; TRBD1 matches 10 bases. The junction had 9 bases not matched to a gene; V was cut back by 6 bases and J by 1 base. The CDR3 covers 16 residues. Looked up from germline, CDR1 is MNHNY and CDR2 is SVGAGI (reference sequence).

The chain has TRBV12-3 or TRBV12-4 and TRBJ1-4, with unresolved D. V lost 3 bases to trimming and J lost 2 bases, with 10 bases between them. This CDR3 comprises 15 residues. CDR3 bases: TGTGCCAGCAGTTTCAAGGTCGGGACTAATGAAAAACTGTTTTTT. It specifies CASSFKVGTNEKLFF.

Only a few counts were recorded for this clonotype. V gene TRBV27 combines with J gene TRBJ1-1, with D unclear. The V end was cut by 6 bases, the J end by 5 bases, with 13 bases between. The CDR3 length is 13 residues. The germline V gene encodes CDR1 MNHEY and CDR2 SMNVEV (reference sequence). Here the CDR3 reads CASSYGRLTEAFF. CDR3 nucleotide sequence: TGTGCCAGCAGCTACGGACGGCTTACTGAAGCTTTCTTT.

A few counts support this clonotype. This chain connects TRBV27 to TRBJ2-2, with TRBD2 matching 7 bases. The length of the CDR3 is 16 residues. Germline values: CDR1 MNHEY, CDR2 SMNVEV (reference sequence). V was clipped by 4 bases and J by 6 bases; unmatched bases: 11. Written as DNA, the CDR3 is TGTGCCAGCAGTTACGAGACTAGCTTTGGTGCCGGGGAGCTGTTTTTT. Translated: CASSYETSFGAGELFF.

This chain uses TRBV6-2 or TRBV6-3 with TRBJ2-7; 8 nucleotides match TRBD1. The ends lost 2 bases at V and 1 base at J; junction bases unmatched: 7. Germline V CDR1 and CDR2: MNHEY, SVGEGT. This CDR3 contains 16 residues. The CDR3 DNA follows: TGTGCCAGCAGTTACCCTCAGACAGGGGATTCCTACGAGCAGTACGTC. Translation gives CASSYPQTGDSYEQYV.

This clonotype turned up a few times. At one boundary the junction diverges from the germline segment, which might be a read error. V usage is TRBV7-7 and J usage is TRBJ2-1; tentative D call: TRBD2 (5 bases). The CDR3 runs 16 residues. The germline V gene has CDR1 SSHAT and CDR2 FNYEAQ (reference sequence). The CDR3 loop is CASSPRPGSSYNEQFF. CDR3 DNA: TGTGCTAGCAGCCCAAGACCGGGGAGCTCCTACAATGAGCAGTTCTTC.

This clonotype was seen many times. J is TRBJ1-2 and V is TRBV12-3 or TRBV12-4; no reliable D call. This CDR3 contains 13 residues. V gave up 2 bases and J gave up 3 bases, with 7 bases separating them. CDR3 sequence (DNA): TGTGCCAGCAGTTTAACAGAAGACTATGGCTACACCTTC. This encodes CASSLTEDYGYTF.

The chain combines TRBV7-2 with TRBJ2-1, with D possibly TRBD1 on 6 matching bases. With 6 bases removed from V and 7 bases from J, the gap between germline ends came to 16 bases. Germline V gene data show CDR1 as SGHTA and CDR2 as FQGNSA. This CDR3 is built from 14 residues. CDR3 nucleotides: TGTGCCAGCAGGCATTGGGGGCCGGGTAATGAGCAGTTCTTC. Protein: CASRHWGPGNEQFF. The full variable domain, in which reference TRBV7-2 and TRBJ2-1 provide the parts outside the CDR3, is GAGVSQSPSNKVTEKGKDVELRCDPISGHTALYWYRQSLGQGLEFLIYFQGNSAPDKSGLPSDRFSAERTGGSVSTLTIQRTQQEDSAVYLCASRHWGPGNEQFFGPGTRLTVL.

Ten or more counts support this clonotype. V gene TRBV4-1 combines with J gene TRBJ1-4, with D unclear. CDR1 and CDR2 (germline): MGHRA, YSYEKL. The CDR3 has 16 amino acids. V gave up 0 bases and J gave up 0 bases, with 8 bases separating them. Written as DNA, the CDR3 is TGCGCCAGCAGCCAAGAGTGGCGTGCAACTAATGAAAAACTGTTTTTT. Residues: CASSQEWRATNEKLFF.

The rearrangement links TRBV5-4 to TRBJ2-7, with 10 bases identical to TRBD1. This CDR3 is 17 amino acids long. Germline V CDR1 and CDR2: SGHNT, YYREEE (reference sequence). V lost 4 bases and J lost 2; bases outside the gene matches: 12. The chain's CDR3 is CASSQIPGTGVPYEQYV. DNA of the CDR3: TGTGCCAGCAGCCAAATTCCCGGGACAGGGGTCCCCTACGAGCAGTACGTC.

Only one count was recorded for this clonotype. The rearrangement joins TRBV29-1 to TRBJ1-1; the match to TRBD1 covers 9 bases. The V gene's germline CDR1 is SQVTM and CDR2 ANQGSEA. V was clipped by 3 bases and J by 11 bases; unmatched bases: 7. This CDR3 comprises 12 residues. The CDR3 reads CSVDNGTGKAFF. CDR3 nucleotides: TGCAGCGTTGATAACGGGACAGGGAAGGCTTTCTTT.

The chain uses TRBV7-6 and TRBJ1-2, with D possibly matching TRBD1 (5 bases). The CDR3 covers 14 residues. Germline CDR1 reads SGHVS; CDR2 reads FNYEAQ. Trimming cost V 5 bases and J 4 bases, with 14 bases left between them. The CDR3 DNA follows: TGTGCCAGCAGCCCAGGGCCCGGGAGCTATGGCTACACCTTC. This codes for CASSPGPGSYGYTF.

This clonotype was seen only once. This chain connects TRBV29-1 to TRBJ1-2; D remains unclear. Germline loops: CDR1 SQVTM, CDR2 ANQGSEA. The V and J ends lost 4 bases and 2 bases respectively, with 11 bases between them. The CDR3 runs 13 residues. CDR3 DNA: TGCAGCGTTGTAACGGGAGCGAACTATGGCTACACCTTC. Residues: CSVVTGANYGYTF.

This clonotype was detected a few times. The chain recombines TRBV12-3 or TRBV12-4 with TRBJ2-7; no firm D call. V was pared by 5 bases and J by 6 bases, with 11 bases between. This CDR3 is built from 12 residues. CDR3 bases: TGTGCCAGCAGTCTAAACATTGCCGAGCAGTACTTC. Translation: CASSLNIAEQYF.

This sequence joins TRBV7-9 and TRBJ2-4, with 11 bases aligning to TRBD2. This CDR3 is 16 amino acids long. V was pared by 4 bases and J by 0 bases, with 2 bases of the junction left unmatched. Germline CDR1 is SEHNR and CDR2 is FQNEAQ (reference sequence). The CDR3 here is CASSSTSGVAKNIQYF. The DNA for the CDR3 is TGTGCCAGCAGCTCGACTAGCGGGGTAGCCAAAAACATTCAGTACTTC.

This clonotype was counted between two and nine times. CDR3 in DNA: TGTGCCAGCAGCCACAAGGGGAATTCGGGCTACAATGAGCAGTTCTTC. Its protein product is CASSHKGNSGYNEQFF. The V call is TRBV7-8, the J call TRBJ2-1, with D possibly TRBD1 on 5 matching bases. V lost 5 bases and J lost 3, with 17 bases in between. CDR3 size: 16 residues. Germline loops: CDR1 SGHVS, CDR2 FQNEAQ.

This clonotype was seen repeatedly, ten times or more. J is TRBJ2-5 and V is TRBV7-6, with 8 bases matching TRBD2. CDR3 length equals 14 residues. The J segment lost 2 bases and the V segment lost 6 bases, leaving 5 bases of the junction unmatched. CDR1 is SGHVS and CDR2 is FNYEAQ in the germline V gene. The CDR3 sequence: CASSYGLAQETQYF. The CDR3 nucleotides are TGTGCCAGCAGTTACGGACTAGCACAAGAGACCCAGTACTTC.

The J gene is TRBJ1-1, the V gene TRBV6-5; D is uncertain. In germline, CDR1 is MNHEY, CDR2 SVGAGI. The V gene lost 7 bases and the J gene lost 3 bases, with 15 bases spanning the gap. The CDR3 is 14 residues long. CDR3 region: CASTSDPGDTEAFF. Written as DNA, the CDR3 is TGTGCCAGCACCTCCGACCCGGGTGACACTGAAGCTTTCTTT.

Concerning this clonotype: A much larger clone lies a single base off, so this may be a read error. The chain recombines TRBV18 with TRBJ1-6, with TRBD1 matching 7 bases. V lost 6 bases to trimming and J lost 14 bases; unmatched junction nucleotides: 13. The CDR3 contains 14 residues. Germline-derived CDR1 and CDR2 are KGHSH and LQKENI. CDR3 DNA: TGTGCCAGCTCTCGACTAGACAGGGACTCATCCCTCCACTTT. Amino acid sequence: CASSRLDRDSSLHF.

This clonotype has at least ten counts. The genes are TRBV4-2 and TRBJ1-1; tentatively, D is TRBD1 (6 bases). The CDR3 sequence is 15 residues long. CDR1 and CDR2 from the germline V gene are LGHNA and YNFKEQ. V was trimmed by 3 bases and J by 0 bases, leaving 11 bases between them. The CDR3 loop is CASSQSTGMNTEAFF. The CDR3 coding sequence is TGTGCCAGCAGCCAGTCGACAGGCATGAACACTGAAGCTTTCTTT.